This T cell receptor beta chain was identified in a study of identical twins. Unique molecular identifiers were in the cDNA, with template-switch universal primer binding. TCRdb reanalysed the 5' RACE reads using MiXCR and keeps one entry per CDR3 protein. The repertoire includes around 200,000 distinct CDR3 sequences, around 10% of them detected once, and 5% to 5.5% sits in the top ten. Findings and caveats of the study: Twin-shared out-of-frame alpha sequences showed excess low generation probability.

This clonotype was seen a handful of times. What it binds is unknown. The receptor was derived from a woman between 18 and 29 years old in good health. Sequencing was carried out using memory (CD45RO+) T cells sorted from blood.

The CDR3 coding sequence is TGCAGTGCTCGACCCGGGACAGTAAAAGAGACCCAGTACTTC. It encodes CSARPGTVKETQYF. The chain couples TRBV20-1 to TRBJ2-5; 7 bases agree with TRBD1. The CDR3 loop spans 14 amino acids. The germline gives CDR1 DFQATT, CDR2 SNEGSKA (reference sequence). J gave up 3 bases and V 5 bases, and 9 bases lay outside the gene matches.